The clone carrying this T cell receptor (beta chain) occurred once. These data originate in a study of cytomegalovirus exposure and HLA in healthy donors. The germline V gene has CDR1 SGHAT and CDR2 FQNNGV. The CDR3 has 14 amino acids. V lost 4 bases and J lost 2, with 10 bases in between. Vbeta (60) and Jbeta (13) primers were used in the PCR. Generated by immunoSEQ multiplex PCR, the TCRdb table keeps only in-frame clones and is missing some. The profile shows some 110,000 clones, 76% of them singletons. Sequencing was performed on PBMCs. The chain has TRBV11-2 and TRBJ2-3; D is perhaps TRBD1 (6 bases). This TCR was recovered from a man in his fifties or sixties in good health and CMV-seronegative. CDR3 region: CASSSQGYTDTQYF. CDR3 coding DNA: TGTGCCAGCAGCTCTCAGGGGTACACAGATACGCAGTATTTT.